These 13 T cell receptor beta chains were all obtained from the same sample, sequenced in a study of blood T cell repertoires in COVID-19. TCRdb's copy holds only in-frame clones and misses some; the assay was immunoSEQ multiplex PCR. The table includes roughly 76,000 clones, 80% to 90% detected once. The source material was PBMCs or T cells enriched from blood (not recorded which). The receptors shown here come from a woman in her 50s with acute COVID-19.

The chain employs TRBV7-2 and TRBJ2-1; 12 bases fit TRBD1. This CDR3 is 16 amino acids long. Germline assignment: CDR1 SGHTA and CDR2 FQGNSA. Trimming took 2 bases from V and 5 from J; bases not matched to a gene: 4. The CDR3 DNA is TGTGCCAGCAGCTTACTGGGACAGGGGGCCGACAATGAGCAGTTCTTC. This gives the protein CASSLLGQGADNEQFF.

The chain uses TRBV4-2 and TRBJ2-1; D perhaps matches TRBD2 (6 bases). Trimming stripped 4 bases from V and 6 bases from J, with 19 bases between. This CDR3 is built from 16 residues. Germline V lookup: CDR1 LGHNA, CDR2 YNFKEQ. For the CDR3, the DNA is TGTGCCAGCAGCCTCCCCCCCGGGAGCCTCGGCAATGAGCAGTTCTTC. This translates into CASSLPPGSLGNEQFF.

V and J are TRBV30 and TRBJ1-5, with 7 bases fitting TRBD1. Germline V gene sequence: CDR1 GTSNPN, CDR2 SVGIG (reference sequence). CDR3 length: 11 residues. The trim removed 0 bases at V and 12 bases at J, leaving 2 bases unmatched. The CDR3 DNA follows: TGTGCCTGGAGTGTCGGACAGGTCCAGCATTTT. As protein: CAWSVGQVQHF.

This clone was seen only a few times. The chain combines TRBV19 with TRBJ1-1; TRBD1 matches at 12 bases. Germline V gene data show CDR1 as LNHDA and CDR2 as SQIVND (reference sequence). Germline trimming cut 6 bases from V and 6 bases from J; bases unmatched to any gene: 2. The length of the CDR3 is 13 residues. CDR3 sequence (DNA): TGTGCCAGTAGGGGACAGGGGGCTTCTGAAGCTTTCTTT. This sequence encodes CASRGQGASEAFF. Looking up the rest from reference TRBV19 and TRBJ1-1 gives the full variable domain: DGGITQSPKYLFRKEGQNVTLSCEQNLNHDAMYWYRQDPGQGLRLIYYSQIVNDFQKGDIAEGYSVSREKKESFPLTVTSAQKNPTAFYLCASRGQGASEAFFGQGTRLTVV.

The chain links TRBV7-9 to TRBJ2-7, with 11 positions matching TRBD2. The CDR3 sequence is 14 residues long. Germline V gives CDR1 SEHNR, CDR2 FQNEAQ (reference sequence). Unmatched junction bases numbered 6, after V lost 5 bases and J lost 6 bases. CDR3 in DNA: TGTGCCAGCAGCCTTAGCGGGAGGGCCGCCGAGCAGTACTTC. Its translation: CASSLSGRAAEQYF.

The CDR3 DNA sequence: TGTGCCAGCAGCCCTCGACAGGGGGCAGGAAATTCACCCCTCCACTTT. Translating it yields CASSPRQGAGNSPLHF. This sequence joins TRBV9 and TRBJ1-6, with 10 positions matching TRBD1. CDR1 SGDLS and CDR2 YYNGEE come from the germline V gene. The CDR3 covers 16 residues. J was trimmed by 7 bases and V by 4 bases; bases with no gene match: 8.

CDR3 sequence (DNA): TGTGCCAGCAGCTTTGTAGGGGGCGTCGGCACCGGGGAGCTGTTTTTT. Its translation: CASSFVGGVGTGELFF. The chain has TRBV7-3 and TRBJ2-2, with 7 bases fitting TRBD1. V lost 3 bases to trimming and J lost 4 bases; unmatched junction nucleotides: 8. This CDR3 has 16 amino acids. Germline V gene data show CDR1 as SGHTA and CDR2 as FQGTGA.

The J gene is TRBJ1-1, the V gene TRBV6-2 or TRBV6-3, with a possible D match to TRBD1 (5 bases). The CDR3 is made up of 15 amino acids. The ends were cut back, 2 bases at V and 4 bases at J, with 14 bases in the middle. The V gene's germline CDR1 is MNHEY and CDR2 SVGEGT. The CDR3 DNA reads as TGTGCCAGCAGTTACGGAGGGATGGGGGGCACTGAAGCTTTCTTT. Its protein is CASSYGGMGGTEAFF.

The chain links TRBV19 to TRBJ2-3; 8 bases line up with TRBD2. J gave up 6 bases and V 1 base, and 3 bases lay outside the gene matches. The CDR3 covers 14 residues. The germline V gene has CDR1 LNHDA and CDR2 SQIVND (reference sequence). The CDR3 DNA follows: TGTGCCAGTAGTATAGCCGGGAGGGGTGATACGCAGTATTTT. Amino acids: CASSIAGRGDTQYF.

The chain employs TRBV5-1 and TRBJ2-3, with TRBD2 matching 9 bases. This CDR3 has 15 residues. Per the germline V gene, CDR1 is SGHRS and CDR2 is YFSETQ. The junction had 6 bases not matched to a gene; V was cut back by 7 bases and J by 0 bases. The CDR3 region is CASSTSGGSTDTQYF. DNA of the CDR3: TGCGCCAGCTCGACTAGCGGAGGGAGCACAGATACGCAGTATTTT.

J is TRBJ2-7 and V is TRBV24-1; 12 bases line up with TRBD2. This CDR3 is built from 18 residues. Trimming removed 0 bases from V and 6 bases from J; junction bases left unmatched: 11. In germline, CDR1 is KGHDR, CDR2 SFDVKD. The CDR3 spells CATSDLGLAGGPAGEQYF. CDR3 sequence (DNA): TGTGCCACCAGTGATTTGGGCCTAGCGGGAGGGCCCGCGGGCGAGCAGTACTTC.

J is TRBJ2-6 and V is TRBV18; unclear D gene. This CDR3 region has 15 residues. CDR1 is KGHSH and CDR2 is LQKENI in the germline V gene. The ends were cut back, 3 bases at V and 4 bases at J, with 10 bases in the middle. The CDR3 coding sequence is TGTGCCAGCTCACCGATGGCTGGCGGGGCCAACGTCCTGACTTTC. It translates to CASSPMAGGANVLTF. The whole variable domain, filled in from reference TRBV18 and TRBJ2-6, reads NAGVMQNPRHLVRRRGQEARLRCSPMKGHSHVYWYRQLPEEGLKFMVYLQKENIIDESGMPKERFSAEFPKEGPSILRIQQVVRGDSAAYFCASSPMAGGANVLTFGAGSRLTVL.

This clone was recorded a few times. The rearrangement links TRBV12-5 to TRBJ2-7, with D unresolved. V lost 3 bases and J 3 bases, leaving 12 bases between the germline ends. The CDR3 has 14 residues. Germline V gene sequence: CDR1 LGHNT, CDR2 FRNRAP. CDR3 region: CASGFADSHYEQYF. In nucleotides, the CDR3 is TGTGCTAGTGGTTTCGCGGATTCCCACTACGAGCAGTACTTC.